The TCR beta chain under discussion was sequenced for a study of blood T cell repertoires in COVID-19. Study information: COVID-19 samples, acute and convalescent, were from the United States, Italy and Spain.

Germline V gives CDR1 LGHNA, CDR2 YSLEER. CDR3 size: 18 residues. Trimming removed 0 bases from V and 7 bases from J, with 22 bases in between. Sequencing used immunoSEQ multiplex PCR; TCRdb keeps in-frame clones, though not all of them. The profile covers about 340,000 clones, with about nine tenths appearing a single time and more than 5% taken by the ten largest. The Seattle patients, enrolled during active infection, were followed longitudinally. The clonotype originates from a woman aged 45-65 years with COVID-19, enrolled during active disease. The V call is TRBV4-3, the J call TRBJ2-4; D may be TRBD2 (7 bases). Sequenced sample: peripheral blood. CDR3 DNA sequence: TGCGCCAGCAGCCAAGATGGGGGGGCCCCTCGCGGAGGGAACATTCAGTACTTC. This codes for CASSQDGGAPRGGNIQYF.